This T cell receptor beta chain derives from a study of shared clonotypes between healthy human individuals. Study-wide results and limits: Estimated clonotype richness was generally higher in naive than memory subsets.

To note about this clone: As yet, its antigen is unknown.

This CDR3 contains 16 residues. V shed 6 bases and J shed 0 bases, with 17 bases lying between them. Germline V gene data show CDR1 as MNHEY and CDR2 as SVGAGI. The assay was immunoSEQ multiplex PCR, and TCRdb's table has in-frame clones only and misses some. The table records around 1.6 million clones, approximately 98% of them present only once. This chain links TRBV6-5 with TRBJ1-1, with unresolved D. The sequence was collected from a man aged 30-40 years in good health. Sample: naive CD4+ T cells sorted from blood. Subset: CD45RA+ positively selected. The CDR3 reads CASSYMGVAMNTEAFF. CDR3 in DNA: TGTGCCAGCAGCTACATGGGAGTGGCGATGAACACTGAAGCTTTCTTT.